This T cell receptor beta chain originates from a study of cytomegalovirus exposure and HLA in healthy donors. Donors sampled were nominally healthy, though unrecorded immune exposures were likely. The V segment lost 0 bases and the J segment 6 bases; nucleotides outside the gene matches: 11. Germline loops: CDR1 SGDLS, CDR2 YYNGEE. The CDR3 length is 19 residues. Primers for the PCR totalled 60 Vbeta and 13 Jbeta. Assay used: immunoSEQ multiplex PCR; TCRdb lists only in-frame clones, some missing. Its clone listing holds more than 200,000 clones. The source is a woman under 40 in good health and CMV-seropositive. The rearrangement uses TRBV9 and TRBJ2-1; 14 bases are a match to TRBD2. The specimen sequenced was PBMCs. Here the CDR3 DNA reads TGTGCCAGCAGCGTAGCCCTGGGTTCGGGACTAGCGGGAGTCAATGAGCAGTTCTTC. As protein: CASSVALGSGLAGVNEQFF.